This T cell receptor beta chain appears in the sequencing data of a study of vaccination and CD4 T cells after COVID-19. In the study overall: Control cultures were given a CEFX pool, an HIV-1 Nef pool, or no peptide.

The treatment is: roughly ten-day PBMC culture with coronavirus spike peptide pools or control peptides (ViraFEST assay). V was pared by 2 bases and J by 3 bases, with 17 bases between. Per germline, CDR1 DFQATT and CDR2 SNEGSKA (reference sequence). There are 15 residues in the CDR3. Whole-study findings and limits: Spike mono-reactivity was the property of 304 of 307 vaccine-specific clones in convalescent patients.

Note on this clonotype: The target antigen is unknown.

The Oncomine TCR Beta short-read assay was applied to DNA of cultured CD4+ T cells. Cultures of CD4+ T cells served as the source for extracting genomic DNA. Each CDR3 protein gets one entry after TCRdb re-called the PCR reads with MiXCR. The repertoire has under 20,000 distinct CDR3 sequences, 60% to 85% of them found once; the top ten carry approximately 17%. The chain carries TRBV20-1 and TRBJ2-7; D possibly matches TRBD1 or TRBD2 (6 bases each). The material was CD4+ T cells from blood, cultured in vitro, obtained after SARS-CoV-2 vaccination. The TCR comes from a human donor who received a COVID-19 vaccine. The CDR3 sequence is CSARQGLTGHYEQYF. The CDR3 DNA reads TGCAGTGCTAGACAGGGACTGACAGGCCACTACGAGCAGTACTTC.